Listed below are T cell receptor beta chains from one sample, sequenced in a study of T-cell reconstitution after alpha-beta-depleted transplantation in children. From the PCR reads, TCRdb called clonotypes with MiXCR, one entry per CDR3 protein. The sample lists around 800,000 distinct CDR3 sequences, about 16% occurring once. The material sequenced was PBMCs, mostly from graft donor cells, taken 360 days after TCRalphabeta/CD19-depleted stem cell transplant. The receptors come from a male patient under 18 who had a stem cell transplant for acute lymphoblastic leukemia, so the T cells may come from the graft donor. Each CDR3 is given with its conserved first and last residue. D genes are given only for firm matches. Clone sizes are given selectively: once, few, many, or a class where the clone is expanded.

v_call: TRBV7-7; j_call: TRBJ2-5; clone_size: NA; d_call: NA; cdr3_nt: TGTGCCAGCAGCTTAGCGTCCCCTAATGGATACTTC; cdr3_aa: CASSLASPNGYF
v_call: TRBV11-1; j_call: TRBJ2-7; clone_size: once; d_call: NA; cdr3_nt: TGTGCCAGCAGCTCAGGGACGCTCGGCTACGAGCAGTACTTC; cdr3_aa: CASSSGTLGYEQYF
v_call: TRBV6-1; j_call: TRBJ2-3; clone_size: few; d_call: NA; cdr3_nt: TGTGCCAGCAGTCTAGGATTTCTAGCTGCAGATACGCAGTATTTT; cdr3_aa: CASSLGFLAADTQYF
v_call: TRBV6-1; j_call: TRBJ2-2; clone_size: few; d_call: NA; cdr3_nt: TGTGCCAGCAAAAAGGTGGTGACCGGGGAGCTGTTTTTT; cdr3_aa: CASKKVVTGELFF
v_call: TRBV6-5; j_call: TRBJ2-7; clone_size: few; d_call: NA; cdr3_nt: TGTGCCAGCAGTTACTCGACAGCAGCCTACGAGCAGTACTTC; cdr3_aa: CASSYSTAAYEQYF
v_call: TRBV5-1; j_call: TRBJ2-1; clone_size: NA; d_call: NA; cdr3_nt: TGCGCCAGCAGCTTGGTGCGGACTGGTTGGTACAATGAGCAGTTCTTC; cdr3_aa: CASSLVRTGWYNEQFF
v_call: TRBV28; j_call: TRBJ1-1; clone_size: NA; d_call: NA; cdr3_nt: TGTGCCAGCATGTGGGCTGCCGAACTTCGAACAATGAGAACGGACACTGAAGCTTTCTTT; cdr3_aa: CASMWAAELRTMRTDTEAFF
v_call: TRBV27; j_call: TRBJ2-4; clone_size: NA; d_call: NA; cdr3_nt: TGTGCCAGCAGTTTTCGATCCAAAAACATTCAGTGCTTC; cdr3_aa: CASSFRSKNIQCF
v_call: TRBV7-9; j_call: TRBJ2-1; clone_size: NA; d_call: NA; cdr3_nt: TGTGCCAGCAGCTCGGTCCGGGTTCGGAATGAGCAGTTCTTC; cdr3_aa: CASSSVRVRNEQFF
v_call: TRBV5-1; j_call: TRBJ2-7; clone_size: NA; d_call: NA; cdr3_nt: TGCGCCAGCAGCTTGGTCATTACGATGGGGGAGCAGTACTTC; cdr3_aa: CASSLVITMGEQYF
v_call: TRBV7-9; j_call: TRBJ1-1; clone_size: many; d_call: NA; cdr3_nt: TGTGCCAGCAGCCTCTTGACACCATTGAACACTGAAGCTTTCTTT; cdr3_aa: CASSLLTPLNTEAFF
v_call: TRBV4-1; j_call: TRBJ2-7; clone_size: few; d_call: NA; cdr3_nt: TGCGCCAGCAGCCAAGATGATAGGGTAAGCGTCGGCTACGAGCAGTACTTC; cdr3_aa: CASSQDDRVSVGYEQYF
v_call: TRBV20-1; j_call: TRBJ2-1; clone_size: NA; d_call: NA; cdr3_nt: TGCAGTGCTAGAGATCGGGGATCCCGCTACAATGAGCAGTTCTTC; cdr3_aa: CSARDRGSRYNEQFF
v_call: TRBV11-3; j_call: TRBJ2-1; clone_size: NA; d_call: NA; cdr3_nt: TGTGCCAGCAGCCCACGCAGGGGAGCGGAATACAATGAGCAGTTCTTC; cdr3_aa: CASSPRRGAEYNEQFF
v_call: TRBV15; j_call: TRBJ2-7; clone_size: NA; d_call: NA; cdr3_nt: TGTGCCACCAGCTTACTCGTCAGCTCCTACGAGCAGTACTTC; cdr3_aa: CATSLLVSSYEQYF
v_call: TRBV4-2; j_call: TRBJ2-3; clone_size: few; d_call: NA; cdr3_nt: TGTGCCAGCAGCCCCCTTTGGGGGGACACAGATACGCAGTATTTT; cdr3_aa: CASSPLWGDTDTQYF
v_call: TRBV6-7; j_call: TRBJ2-7; clone_size: few; d_call: NA; cdr3_nt: TGTGCCAGCAGCTCTGGAAACCTGCAAGGCTACGAGCAGTACTTC; cdr3_aa: CASSSGNLQGYEQYF
v_call: TRBV28; j_call: TRBJ2-3; clone_size: NA; d_call: TRBD2; cdr3_nt: TGTGCCAGCAGTTTATTTATTTGGCGGGAGGGCCGGGGAGATACGCAGTATTTT; cdr3_aa: CASSLFIWREGRGDTQYF
v_call: TRBV4-1; j_call: TRBJ2-1; clone_size: few; d_call: NA; cdr3_nt: TGCGCCAGCAGCCAAGATAAGTGGGCAGGGACCTACAATGAGCAGTTCTTC; cdr3_aa: CASSQDKWAGTYNEQFF
v_call: TRBV7-2; j_call: TRBJ1-6; clone_size: many; d_call: NA; cdr3_nt: TGTGCCAGCAGCCGGGAGGGTTCCTATAATTCACCCCTCCACTTT; cdr3_aa: CASSREGSYNSPLHF
v_call: TRBV4-1; j_call: TRBJ2-1; clone_size: NA; d_call: NA; cdr3_nt: TGCGCCAGCAGCAGGCTATCGGTAAGCTCCTACAATGAGCAGTTCTTC; cdr3_aa: CASSRLSVSSYNEQFF
v_call: TRBV11-3; j_call: TRBJ2-1; clone_size: NA; d_call: TRBD2; cdr3_nt: TGTGCCAGCAGCCCCAGACTAGCGGGAGGGTACAATGAGCAGTTCTTC; cdr3_aa: CASSPRLAGGYNEQFF
v_call: TRBV20-1; j_call: TRBJ1-3; clone_size: many; d_call: NA; cdr3_nt: TGCAGTGCTAGAAAGTGGTCCGGGGGCGGAAACACCATATATTTT; cdr3_aa: CSARKWSGGGNTIYF
v_call: TRBV27; j_call: TRBJ2-1; clone_size: NA; d_call: NA; cdr3_nt: TGTGCCAGCAGTCTTCTCCCGGAGGGAGAGCAGTTCTTC; cdr3_aa: CASSLLPEGEQFF
v_call: TRBV6-6; j_call: TRBJ2-4; clone_size: many; d_call: TRBD2; cdr3_nt: TGTGCCAGCAGCTGGGGACTAGCAAACATTCAGTACTTC; cdr3_aa: CASSWGLANIQYF
v_call: TRBV4-1; j_call: TRBJ2-5; clone_size: few; d_call: NA; cdr3_nt: TGCGCCAGCAGCCAATTCGGACTGTCGCAAGAGACCCAGTACTTC; cdr3_aa: CASSQFGLSQETQYF
v_call: TRBV7-9; j_call: TRBJ2-3; clone_size: NA; d_call: TRBD2; cdr3_nt: TGTGCCAGCAGCTTCCTAGCGGAGGGGGATACGCAGTATTTT; cdr3_aa: CASSFLAEGDTQYF